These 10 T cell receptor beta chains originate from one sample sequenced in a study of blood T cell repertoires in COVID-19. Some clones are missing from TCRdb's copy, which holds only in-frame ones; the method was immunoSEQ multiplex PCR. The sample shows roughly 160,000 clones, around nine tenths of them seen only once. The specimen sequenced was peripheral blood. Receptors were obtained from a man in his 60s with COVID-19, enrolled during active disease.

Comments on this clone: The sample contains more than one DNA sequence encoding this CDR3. The chain's CDR3 is CASRGLAGGPNEQFF. CDR3 nucleotides: TGTGCCAGCAGGGGACTAGCGGGGGGGCCTAATGAGCAGTTCTTC. The rearrangement links TRBV2 to TRBJ2-1, with 16 bases identical to TRBD2. CDR1 SNHLY and CDR2 FYNNEI come from the germline V gene. This CDR3 is 15 amino acids long. The ends lost 6 bases at V and 7 bases at J; junction bases unmatched: 3.

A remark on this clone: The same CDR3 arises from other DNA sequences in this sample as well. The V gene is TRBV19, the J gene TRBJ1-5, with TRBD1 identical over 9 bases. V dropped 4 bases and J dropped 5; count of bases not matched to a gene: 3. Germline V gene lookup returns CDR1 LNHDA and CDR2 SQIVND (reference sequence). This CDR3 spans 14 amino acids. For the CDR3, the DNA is TGTGCCAGTAGTACCACAGGGGGCGATCAGCCCCAGCATTTT. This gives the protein CASSTTGGDQPQHF.

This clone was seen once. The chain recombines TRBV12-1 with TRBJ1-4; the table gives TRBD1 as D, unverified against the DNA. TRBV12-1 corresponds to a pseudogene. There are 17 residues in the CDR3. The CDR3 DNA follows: TGTGCCAGCAGCTTTAGGGGACAGGGGTGGATTAATGAAAAACTGTTTTTT. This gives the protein CASSFRGQGWINEKLFF.

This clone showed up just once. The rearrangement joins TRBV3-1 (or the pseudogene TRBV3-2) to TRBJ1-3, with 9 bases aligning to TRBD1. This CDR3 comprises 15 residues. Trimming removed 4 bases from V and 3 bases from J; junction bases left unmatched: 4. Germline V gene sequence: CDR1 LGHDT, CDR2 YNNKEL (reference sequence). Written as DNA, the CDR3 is TGTGCCAGCAGCCGGGACAGGGCGGGTGGAAACACCATATATTTT. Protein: CASSRDRAGGNTIYF.

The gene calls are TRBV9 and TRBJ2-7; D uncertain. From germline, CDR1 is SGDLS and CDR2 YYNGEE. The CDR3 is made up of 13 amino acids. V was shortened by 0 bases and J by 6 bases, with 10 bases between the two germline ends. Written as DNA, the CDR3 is TGTGCCAGCAGCGTAGTAGTAAGAGGCGAGCAGTACTTC. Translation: CASSVVVRGEQYF.

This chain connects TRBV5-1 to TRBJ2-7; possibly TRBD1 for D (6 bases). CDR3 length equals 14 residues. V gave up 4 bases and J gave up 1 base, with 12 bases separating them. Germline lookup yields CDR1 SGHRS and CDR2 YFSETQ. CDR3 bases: TGCGCCAGCAGCGGGATTGACAGGTCCTACGAGCAGTACTTC. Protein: CASSGIDRSYEQYF.

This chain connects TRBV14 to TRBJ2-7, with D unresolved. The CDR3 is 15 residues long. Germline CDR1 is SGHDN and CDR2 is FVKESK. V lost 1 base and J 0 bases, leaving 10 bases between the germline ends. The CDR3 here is CASSQVSGSSYEQYF. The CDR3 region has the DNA TGTGCCAGCAGCCAAGTTTCAGGAAGCTCCTACGAGCAGTACTTC.

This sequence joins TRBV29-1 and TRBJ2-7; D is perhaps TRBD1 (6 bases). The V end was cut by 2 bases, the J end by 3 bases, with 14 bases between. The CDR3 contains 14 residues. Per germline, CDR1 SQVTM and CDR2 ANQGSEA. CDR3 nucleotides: TGCAGCGTTGAACTTAGTCAGGGGATCTACGAGCAGTACTTC. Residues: CSVELSQGIYEQYF.

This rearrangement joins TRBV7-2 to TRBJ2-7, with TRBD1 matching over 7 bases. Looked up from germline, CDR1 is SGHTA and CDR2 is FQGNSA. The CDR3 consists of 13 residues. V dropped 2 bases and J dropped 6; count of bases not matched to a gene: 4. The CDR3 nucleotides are TGTGCCAGCAGCTTAATAAGGGGGCTCGAGCAGTACTTC. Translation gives CASSLIRGLEQYF. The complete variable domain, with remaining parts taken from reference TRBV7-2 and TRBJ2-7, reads GAGVSQSPSNKVTEKGKDVELRCDPISGHTALYWYRQSLGQGLEFLIYFQGNSAPDKSGLPSDRFSAERTGGSVSTLTIQRTQQEDSAVYLCASSLIRGLEQYFGPGTRLTVT.

The CDR3 DNA reads as TGTGCCAGCAGTTTTATTGGGACTAGGCCTGACACCGGGGAGCTGTTTTTT. It specifies CASSFIGTRPDTGELFF. This chain links TRBV27 with TRBJ2-2, with 8 bases lining up with TRBD2. Germline V gene data show CDR1 as MNHEY and CDR2 as SMNVEV (reference sequence). The CDR3 has 17 residues. V dropped 3 bases and J dropped 3; count of bases not matched to a gene: 9.